This TCR beta chain is drawn from a study of Ad26.COV2.S vaccination and SARS-CoV-2 variants. This clone was observed a few times. Measured with immunoSEQ multiplex PCR; TCRdb has only the in-frame clones, and not every one. This table has hundreds of thousands of clones, about 88% appearing once. This CDR3 spans 13 amino acids. Trimming removed 4 bases from V and 0 bases from J, with 5 bases in between. The germline CDR1 and CDR2 sequences are SGHNT and YYREEE (reference sequence). Treatment defined: 15 to 20 received Ad26.COV2.S at low or high dose, single or two shots; roughly five received placebo; per-sample allocation not given. Each sample was drawn 63 days after the first injection (of vaccine or placebo).

The chain combines TRBV5-4 with TRBJ1-5; D unresolved. Sequenced material: peripheral blood, taken in a trial of Ad26.COV2.S vaccine versus placebo. The sequence was obtained from a person between 18 and 65 years old who received the Ad26.COV2.S COVID-19 vaccine or a placebo. The DNA for the CDR3 is TGTGCCAGCAGCACCGATAGCAATCAGCCCCAGCATTTT. The encoded protein is CASSTDSNQPQHF.